Presented here are 32 T cell receptor beta chains from one specimen sequenced in a study of beta chain features in type 1 diabetes. Study-wide results and limits: Type 1 diabetes patients showed a moderate but significant shortening of TCRB CDR3s in all four CD4+ subsets.

No antigen has been identified for these receptors. Investigators reverse transcribed all isolated RNA, so they sequenced expressed TCRB transcripts. Some clones are missing from TCRdb's copy, which holds only in-frame ones; the method was immunoSEQ multiplex PCR. The data contain hundreds of thousands of clones, 13% of them singletons. The sequencing input was naive CD4+ T cells from blood. The origin of the receptors is a man aged 18-30 years with type 1 diabetes.

The rearrangement joins TRBV5-6 to TRBJ2-5; D might be TRBD1 (5 bases). CDR1 and CDR2 (germline): SGHDT, YYEEEE. Trimming left V 0 bases short and J 3 bases short, with 12 bases between. This CDR3 has 15 residues. CDR3: CASSLGQGSEETQYF. DNA for the CDR3: TGTGCCAGCAGCTTGGGTCAGGGTTCAGAAGAGACCCAGTACTTC. Full variable domain (rest looked up from reference TRBV5-6 and TRBJ2-5): DAGVTQSPTHLIKTRGQQVTLRCSPKSGHDTVSWYQQALGQGPQFIFQYYEEEERQRGNFPDRFSGHQFPNYSSELNVNALLLGDSALYLCASSLGQGSEETQYFGPGTRLLVL.

This clone was seen a handful of times. The chain uses TRBV6-4 and TRBJ2-1; the match to TRBD2 covers 8 bases. The length of the CDR3 is 15 residues. The J segment lost 1 base and the V segment lost 3 bases, leaving 2 bases of the junction unmatched. Per the germline V gene, CDR1 is MRHNA and CDR2 is SNTAGT. The CDR3: CASSEGLASYNEQFF. The CDR3, as DNA: TGTGCCAGCAGTGAAGGACTAGCATCCTACAATGAGCAGTTCTTC.

The V gene is TRBV6-6, the J gene TRBJ1-5; 9 bases are shared with TRBD1. The CDR3 totals 14 residues. V gave up 5 bases and J gave up 1 base; unmatched junction bases: 0. The germline V gene has CDR1 MNHNY and CDR2 SVGAGI (reference sequence). This CDR3 reads CASSGTGSNQPQHF. As DNA, the CDR3 is TGTGCCAGCAGTGGGACAGGGAGCAATCAGCCCCAGCATTTT.

The V and J genes are TRBV13 and TRBJ1-1; D call uncertain. Germline CDR1 and CDR2: PRHDT and FYEKMQ (reference sequence). This CDR3 comprises 13 residues. The germline V and J ends were trimmed by 0 bases and 3 bases, with 5 bases remaining between them. The DNA of the CDR3 is TGTGCCAGCAGCTTAGGGAGGGACACTGAAGCTTTCTTT. Protein sequence: CASSLGRDTEAFF.

On this clone: Other DNA sequences in the same sample also yield this CDR3. The chain couples TRBV6-6 to TRBJ1-5; no reliable D call. V lost 5 bases and J lost 3, with 5 bases in between. Germline V gene sequence: CDR1 MNHNY, CDR2 SVGAGI (reference sequence). The CDR3 is made up of 12 amino acids. CDR3 loop: CASSRSNQPQHF. CDR3 nucleotide sequence: TGTGCCAGCAGTCGTTCCAATCAGCCCCAGCATTTT.

The chain uses TRBV30 and TRBJ2-1; TRBD1 matches 9 bases. This CDR3 spans 15 amino acids. Germline assignment: CDR1 GTSNPN and CDR2 SVGIG (reference sequence). Trimming cost V 0 bases and J 1 base; bases outside gene matches: 1. DNA for the CDR3: TGTGCCTGGAGTGTAGGGACAGGGTCCTACAATGAGCAGTTCTTC. It specifies CAWSVGTGSYNEQFF.

This clone has a handful of counts. The rearrangement links TRBV4-1 to TRBJ2-7; 8 positions agree with TRBD1. Germline V gives CDR1 MGHRA, CDR2 YSYEKL. The CDR3 consists of 16 residues. V shed 5 bases, J shed 0 bases, and the junction held 9 bases outside the gene matches. As DNA, the CDR3 is TGCGCCAGCAGCTACGGTATGCAGGGGGCCTCCTACGAGCAGTACTTC. Its protein is CASSYGMQGASYEQYF.

This clone appeared a few times. The J gene is TRBJ2-3, the V gene TRBV6-4, with D perhaps given as TRBD1 or TRBD2 (5 bases each). Deletions cut 6 bases from V and 6 bases from J, with 7 bases between. The CDR3 length is 11 residues. Germline V gives CDR1 MRHNA, CDR2 SNTAGT. CDR3 coding DNA: TGTGCCAGCAGCTGGGGGGATACGCAGTATTTT. Its translation: CASSWGDTQYF.

The chain is built from TRBV5-1 and TRBJ1-6; D gene ambiguous. Germline lookup yields CDR1 SGHRS and CDR2 YFSETQ. Trimming removed 4 bases at V and 8 bases at J, with 13 bases between. CDR3 length: 14 residues. The CDR3 coding sequence is TGCGCCAGCAGCCTGGACCGTTCGGATTCACCCCTCCACTTT. It encodes CASSLDRSDSPLHF.

This clone turned up a few times. The genes are TRBV30 and TRBJ2-2; D remains ambiguous. V was pared by 8 bases and J by 0 bases, with 13 bases between. The CDR3 length is 14 residues. Per the germline V gene, CDR1 is GTSNPN and CDR2 is SVGIG (reference sequence). CDR3: CARDGISNTGELFF. The DNA for the CDR3 is TGTGCCCGCGACGGCATTTCGAACACCGGGGAGCTGTTTTTT.

This sequence joins TRBV7-2 and TRBJ2-3, with 8 bases aligning to TRBD1. In germline, CDR1 is SGHTA, CDR2 FQGNSA. There are 17 residues in the CDR3. Trimming at V came to 5 bases and at J to 4 bases, leaving 14 bases not matched to a gene. This chain's CDR3 is CASSQRRQGASADTQYF. CDR3 nucleotides: TGTGCCAGCAGCCAAAGACGCCAGGGGGCAAGCGCAGATACGCAGTATTTT.

This clone showed up just a few times. The chain carries TRBV30 and TRBJ1-1; no firm D call. V lost 1 base and J lost 3, with 9 bases in between. This CDR3 spans 13 amino acids. Looked up from germline, CDR1 is GTSNPN and CDR2 is SVGIG (reference sequence). CDR3 loop: CAWSGLRDTEAFF. CDR3 nucleotides: TGTGCCTGGAGTGGGCTGAGGGACACTGAAGCTTTCTTT. The variable domain in full, completed from reference TRBV30 and TRBJ1-1, reads SQTIHQWPATLVQPVGSPLSLECTVEGTSNPNLYWYRQAAGRGLQLLFYSVGIGQISSEVPQNLSASRPQDRQFILSSKKLLLSDSGFYLCAWSGLRDTEAFFGQGTRLTVV.

Only a few counts were recorded for this clone. The V gene is TRBV7-2, the J gene TRBJ2-3; TRBD2 matches 9 bases. V lost 4 bases to trimming and J lost 6 bases; unmatched junction nucleotides: 8. The CDR3 is made up of 15 amino acids. Germline V lookup: CDR1 SGHTA, CDR2 FQGNSA. CDR3 protein: CASSYLAGLVDTQYF. In DNA, the CDR3 is TGTGCCAGCAGCTACCTAGCGGGGCTAGTGGATACGCAGTATTTT.

V gene TRBV4-1 combines with J gene TRBJ1-2; D might be TRBD1 (6 bases). Trimming removed 2 bases from V and 8 bases from J, with 9 bases in between. The V gene's germline CDR1 is MGHRA and CDR2 YSYEKL. This CDR3 has 12 amino acids. The CDR3 is CASSQPDRGYTF. The CDR3 coding sequence is TGCGCCAGCAGCCAACCTGACAGGGGCTACACCTTC.

This clone was observed a handful of times. The chain links TRBV18 to TRBJ2-3, with D tentatively TRBD1 or TRBD2 (6 bases each). Per germline, CDR1 KGHSH and CDR2 LQKENI. Trimming took 2 bases from V and 6 from J, leaving 18 bases between them. This CDR3 is built from 16 residues. The CDR3 coding sequence is TGTGCCAGCTCACCAATTACACAGGGAGGTACGGATACGCAGTATTTT. Amino acid sequence: CASSPITQGGTDTQYF.

This clone was detected only a few times. V usage is TRBV27 and J usage is TRBJ2-1; no clear D. CDR3 size: 11 residues. V was clipped by 7 bases and J by 4 bases, with 5 bases between them. CDR1 and CDR2 from the germline V gene are MNHEY and SMNVEV (reference sequence). This CDR3 reads CASMAYNEQFF. The CDR3 nucleotides read TGTGCCAGCATGGCATACAATGAGCAGTTCTTC.

This clone was seen a handful of times. The chain combines TRBV29-1 with TRBJ1-1; D is uncertain. Germline V gene sequence: CDR1 SQVTM, CDR2 ANQGSEA. The CDR3 extends over 15 amino acids. Trimming stripped 4 bases from V and 0 bases from J, with 15 bases between. The CDR3 nucleotides read TGCAGCGTTGGGCTCCTCCGGCTGATGAACACTGAAGCTTTCTTT. It translates to CSVGLLRLMNTEAFF.

The V and J genes are TRBV5-1 and TRBJ1-4; possible D gene TRBD1, 6 bases. The ends were cut back, 1 base at V and 6 bases at J, with 13 bases in the middle. CDR3 length: 15 amino acids. Germline V gene data show CDR1 as SGHRS and CDR2 as YFSETQ. CDR3 DNA: TGCGCCAGCAGCTTGTTTCAGGGGCCGGATGAAAAACTGTTTTTT. Its protein is CASSLFQGPDEKLFF.

CDR3 amino acids: CASSGPSGETQYF. The CDR3 nucleotides are TGTGCCAGCAGCGGTCCCAGCGGAGAGACCCAGTACTTC. V and J are TRBV7-2 and TRBJ2-5; D is possibly TRBD2 (5 bases). There are 13 residues in the CDR3. The germline CDR1 and CDR2 sequences are SGHTA and FQGNSA. V was clipped by 5 bases and J by 4 bases, with 11 bases between them.

This clone was seen only a few times. The chain links TRBV7-9 to TRBJ1-2; D uncertain. V lost 5 bases, J lost 5 bases, and 21 bases lay in between. Germline loops: CDR1 SEHNR, CDR2 FQNEAQ (reference sequence). The CDR3 covers 16 residues. CDR3 bases: TGTGCCAGCAGCCTTTTGGCGTTAACAGCGCGATATGGCTACACCTTC. Residues: CASSLLALTARYGYTF.

The chain links TRBV19 to TRBJ1-1; D is ambiguous. Germline V lookup: CDR1 LNHDA, CDR2 SQIVND (reference sequence). There are 14 residues in the CDR3. The ends were cut back, 4 bases at V and 0 bases at J, with 9 bases in the middle. The CDR3 protein is CASSTYTLNTEAFF. DNA for the CDR3: TGTGCCAGTAGTACGTACACGCTGAACACTGAAGCTTTCTTT. Drawing the rest from reference TRBV19 and TRBJ1-1, the complete variable domain is DGGITQSPKYLFRKEGQNVTLSCEQNLNHDAMYWYRQDPGQGLRLIYYSQIVNDFQKGDIAEGYSVSREKKESFPLTVTSAQKNPTAFYLCASSTYTLNTEAFFGQGTRLTVV.

This chain links TRBV6-6 with TRBJ1-5, with D perhaps TRBD1 (5 bases). V shed 2 bases and J shed 3 bases, with 8 bases lying between them. The CDR3 sequence is 14 residues long. Germline V gene data show CDR1 as MNHNY and CDR2 as SVGAGI (reference sequence). For the CDR3, the DNA is TGTGCCAGCAGTTACGGGGGTACCAATCAGCCCCAGCATTTT. Protein: CASSYGGTNQPQHF.

The genes are TRBV29-1 and TRBJ2-7, with TRBD1 matching over 7 bases. With 1 base clipped from V and 1 base from J, the junction kept 4 bases outside the gene matches. This CDR3 has 14 amino acids. CDR1 SQVTM and CDR2 ANQGSEA come from the germline V gene. The CDR3 protein is CSVEARQGSYEQYF. DNA of the CDR3: TGCAGCGTTGAAGCTAGACAGGGATCCTACGAGCAGTACTTC.

This clone was counted a few times. The rearrangement joins TRBV5-4 to TRBJ2-1; D ambiguous. Per the germline V gene, CDR1 is SGHNT and CDR2 is YYREEE (reference sequence). The CDR3 covers 13 residues. The V end was cut by 2 bases, the J end by 6 bases, with 9 bases between. This CDR3 is CASSFKGGNEQFF. The CDR3 nucleotides are TGTGCCAGCAGCTTTAAAGGCGGCAATGAGCAGTTCTTC.

This clone was counted only a few times. The chain joins TRBV28 to TRBJ2-1, with D possibly being TRBD1 or TRBD2 (5 bases each). V was trimmed by 7 bases and J by 7 bases, leaving 20 bases between them. CDR3 length equals 15 residues. Germline V gene lookup returns CDR1 MDHEN and CDR2 SYDVKM. The CDR3, as DNA: TGTGCCAGCATTCACCCTGTGGGGGTAGGGAATGAGCAGTTCTTC. It is translated as CASIHPVGVGNEQFF.

The DNA for the CDR3 is TGTGCCTGGAGGGAACTCGGAAATGAGCAGTTCTTC. Translation: CAWRELGNEQFF. The rearrangement uses TRBV30 and TRBJ2-1; no clear D. Trimming took off 3 bases at V and 7 bases at J, with 10 bases between the two ends. This CDR3 comprises 12 residues. From germline, CDR1 is GTSNPN and CDR2 SVGIG (reference sequence).

J is TRBJ1-4 and V is TRBV7-2; no definite D call. V was shortened by 6 bases and J by 8 bases, with 10 bases between the two germline ends. This CDR3 has 12 amino acids. Germline CDR1 is SGHTA and CDR2 is FQGNSA. The CDR3 DNA is TGTGCCAGCAGGGATTGGGAAGAAAAACTGTTTTTT. Amino acids: CASRDWEEKLFF.

The table lists this clone with a few counts. V gene TRBV14 combines with J gene TRBJ2-7; D remains ambiguous. This CDR3 has 15 amino acids. Looked up from germline, CDR1 is SGHDN and CDR2 is FVKESK. Trimming took 0 bases from V and 1 from J, leaving 10 bases between them. CDR3 residues: CASSQDITGSYEQYF. In nucleotides, the CDR3 is TGTGCCAGCAGCCAAGATATCACTGGTTCCTACGAGCAGTACTTC.

This clone was counted a few times. The J gene is TRBJ1-5, the V gene TRBV18, with unresolved D. V lost 3 bases to trimming and J lost 9 bases, with 9 bases between them. The CDR3 runs 12 residues. Germline loops: CDR1 KGHSH, CDR2 LQKENI. CDR3 amino acids: CASSPSKGPQHF. In nucleotides, the CDR3 is TGTGCCAGCTCACCGTCGAAGGGGCCCCAGCATTTT.

This clone was recorded a few times. This chain links TRBV7-9 with TRBJ2-5; D unresolved. V lost 2 bases and J lost 2, with 6 bases in between. The CDR3 contains 13 residues. Per germline, CDR1 SEHNR and CDR2 FQNEAQ (reference sequence). CDR3 in DNA: TGTGCCAGCAGCTTATCAGGACAAGAGACCCAGTACTTC. This translates into CASSLSGQETQYF.

The chain couples TRBV28 to TRBJ2-7; D is perhaps TRBD1 (6 bases). The germline gives CDR1 MDHEN, CDR2 SYDVKM. V was clipped by 7 bases and J by 2 bases, with 18 bases between them. The length of the CDR3 is 15 residues. Here the CDR3 reads CASILDRSSPYEQYF. CDR3 nucleotides: TGTGCCAGCATCCTTGACAGGTCAAGCCCCTACGAGCAGTACTTC.

The rearrangement joins TRBV6-5 to TRBJ2-1, with a tentative D call TRBD2 (6 bases). The germline V gene encodes CDR1 MNHEY and CDR2 SVGAGI. The length of the CDR3 is 15 residues. V was trimmed by 6 bases and J by 0 bases, leaving 12 bases between them. In DNA, the CDR3 is TGTGCCAGCAGCATGGAGGGGACCTCCTACAATGAGCAGTTCTTC. Translation gives CASSMEGTSYNEQFF.